These 25 T cell receptor beta chains came from one sample sequenced in a study of T cell repertoires in cytomegalovirus infection. MiXCR was run by TCRdb on the reads, yielding one entry per CDR3 protein. The sample contains some 300,000 distinct CDR3 sequences, approximately 13% of which appear only once. Sequenced input: PBMCs. The source of these receptors is a human donor in good health (CMV status not recorded). Some clones in this sample may be carry-over from other donors' samples.

The V gene is TRBV28, the J gene TRBJ2-1; no clear D gene. V dropped 5 bases and J dropped 8 bases, with 10 bases sitting between them. Per germline, CDR1 MDHEN and CDR2 SYDVKM. The CDR3 covers 12 residues. The CDR3 bases are TGTGCCAGCAGTGTCCGGCGCTATGAGCAGTTCTTC. Its translation is CASSVRRYEQFF.

This clonotype was found many times. V and J are TRBV6-6 and TRBJ1-1; weak D call: TRBD1 (6 bases). Germline lookup yields CDR1 MNHNY and CDR2 SVGAGI (reference sequence). This CDR3 comprises 16 residues. Trimming shortened V by 7 bases and J by 1 base, and 19 bases separated the two germline ends. The CDR3 nucleotides are TGTGCCAGCAACCATCCCCCGGGACAAACGAACACTGAAGCTTTCTTT. This encodes CASNHPPGQTNTEAFF.

This clonotype came up many times. The chain employs TRBV12-3 or TRBV12-4 and TRBJ2-1; D gene unclear. Trimming pared 6 bases from V and 14 bases from J, leaving 14 bases between. CDR3 length: 11 amino acids. The CDR3 nucleotides read TGTGCCAGCAGCTCCCGAGAATGGAAGTTCTTC. It specifies CASSSREWKFF.

In its sample, this clonotype was seen a few times. The rearrangement uses TRBV25-1 and TRBJ2-3; D possibly matches TRBD1 or TRBD2 (5 bases each). Germline assignment: CDR1 MGHDK and CDR2 SYGVNS. CDR3 length equals 14 residues. V was pared by 4 bases and J by 0 bases, with 8 bases between. CDR3 in amino acids: CASSAGTSTDTQYF. CDR3 bases: TGTGCCAGCAGTGCAGGGACCAGCACAGATACGCAGTATTTT. Variable domain in full (rest from reference TRBV25-1 and TRBJ2-3): EADIYQTPRYLVIGTGKKITLECSQTMGHDKMYWYQQDPGMELHLIHYSYGVNSTEKGDLSSESTVSRIRTEHFPLTLESARPSHTSQYLCASSAGTSTDTQYFGPGTRLTVL.

This clonotype occurred many times. The chain carries TRBV7-3 and TRBJ2-2; a possible D gene is TRBD1 (6 bases). The CDR3 contains 14 residues. CDR1 and CDR2 from the germline V gene are SGHTA and FQGTGA. V gave up 5 bases and J gave up 4 bases, with 11 bases separating them. The CDR3, as DNA: TGTGCCAGCAGCCAAAAGGGGGTCACCGGGGAGCTGTTTTTT. This gives the protein CASSQKGVTGELFF.

This clonotype was observed at least ten times. This chain links TRBV12-3 or TRBV12-4 with TRBJ2-5; 11 bases agree with TRBD2. With 2 bases clipped from V and 2 bases from J, the junction kept 4 bases outside the gene matches. The CDR3 totals 16 residues. The CDR3 here is CASSLRLAGRQETQYF. CDR3 nucleotide sequence: TGTGCCAGCAGTTTAAGACTAGCGGGGAGGCAAGAGACCCAGTACTTC.

This clonotype was picked up many times. The CDR3 protein is CASSPPGLADYNEQFF. The DNA of the CDR3 is TGTGCCAGCAGCCCGCCGGGACTAGCGGATTACAATGAGCAGTTCTTC. The chain carries TRBV7-2 and TRBJ2-1; 11 bases align to TRBD2. Germline V gene sequence: CDR1 SGHTA, CDR2 FQGNSA. This CDR3 is built from 16 residues. Trimming took 5 bases from V and 4 from J; bases not matched to a gene: 7.

This clonotype appeared many times. The rearrangement links TRBV11-2 to TRBJ2-5; D may match TRBD1 or TRBD2 (5 bases each). The CDR3 covers 14 residues. Germline lookup yields CDR1 SGHAT and CDR2 FQNNGV. Trimming cost V 2 bases and J 5 bases, with 12 bases left between them. CDR3 sequence (DNA): TGTGCCAGCAGCTTATATGTCGGGGCGGAGACCCAGTACTTC. Its translation: CASSLYVGAETQYF.

The sample holds many counts of this clonotype. J is TRBJ2-2 and V is TRBV7-2; no firm D call. Germline CDR1 SGHTA, CDR2 FQGNSA. V shed 5 bases and J shed 5 bases, with 12 bases lying between them. CDR3 size: 14 residues. The CDR3 reads CASSSIRGTGELFF. The CDR3 DNA reads as TGTGCCAGCAGCAGTATCAGAGGAACCGGGGAGCTGTTTTTT.

This clonotype came up many times. J is TRBJ2-7 and V is TRBV7-3; D is unresolved. V lost 5 bases, J lost 3 bases, and 14 bases lay in between. The V gene's germline CDR1 is SGHTA and CDR2 FQGTGA. This CDR3 is built from 14 residues. CDR3 DNA: TGTGCCAGCAGCGCGACCGGGTCCGACTACGAGCAGTACTTC. This translates into CASSATGSDYEQYF.

The sample holds many counts of this clonotype. The chain employs TRBV7-2 and TRBJ1-5, with TRBD1 matching 7 bases. The CDR3 length is 13 residues. Losses at the gene ends were 5 bases for V and 6 bases for J; bases not matched to a gene: 4. The germline CDR1 and CDR2 sequences are SGHTA and FQGNSA. The CDR3 is CASSQGEFQPQHF. The CDR3 DNA sequence: TGTGCCAGCAGCCAGGGGGAGTTTCAGCCCCAGCATTTT.

The chain combines TRBV2 with TRBJ2-7; 10 bases map to TRBD2. The CDR3 consists of 13 residues. Germline CDR1 and CDR2: SNHLY and FYNNEI. The V and J ends lost 7 bases and 3 bases, in that order; junction bases with no gene match: 3. The CDR3 bases are TGTGCCAGCAAAGCGGGAGGGCGCTACGAGCAGTACTTC. Residues: CASKAGGRYEQYF. The whole variable domain, remainder taken from reference TRBV2 and TRBJ2-7, is EPEVTQTPSHQVTQMGQEVILRCVPISNHLYFYWYRQILGQKVEFLVSFYNNEISEKSEIFDDQFSVERPDGSNFTLKIRSTKLEDSAMYFCASKAGGRYEQYFGPGTRLTVT.

This clonotype showed up just a few times. The J gene is TRBJ2-1, the V gene TRBV5-3; TRBD2 aligns across 11 bases. TRBV5-3 is an open reading frame whose function is uncertain. After removal of 3 bases from V and 0 bases from J, the junction contained 8 bases not matched to a gene. The CDR3 totals 18 residues. For the CDR3, the DNA is TGTGCCAGAAGCTCGAGAGCGGGACTAGCGGACTCCTACAATGAGCAGTTCTTC. Translating it yields CARSSRAGLADSYNEQFF.

This clonotype appeared a single time. This sequence may be a read error, since a much larger clone differs from it by one base. This sequence joins TRBV10-3 and TRBJ1-5; no firm D call. Germline V gene data show CDR1 as ENHRY and CDR2 as SYGVKD. There are 13 residues in the CDR3. As DNA, the CDR3 is TGTGCCATCAGTGCGGGTAGCAATCAGCACCAGCATTTT. It yields the protein CAISAGSNQHQHF.

This clonotype appeared many times. The chain employs TRBV6-6 and TRBJ2-7, with 16 bases identical to TRBD2. The V gene's germline CDR1 is MNHNY and CDR2 SVGAGI (reference sequence). The CDR3 has 17 amino acids. Unmatched junction bases numbered 9, after V lost 8 bases and J lost 2 bases. CDR3 nucleotides: TGTGCCAGCGCCGTCTTGGGACTAGCGGGAGGGGCCTACGAGCAGTACTTC. It is translated as CASAVLGLAGGAYEQYF.

The chain is built from TRBV6-6 and TRBJ1-1; D unclear. The CDR3 is made up of 13 amino acids. Looked up from germline, CDR1 is MNHNY and CDR2 is SVGAGI (reference sequence). Between the trimmed V and J ends, which lost 5 bases and 5 bases, there was a span of 12 bases. The CDR3 DNA sequence: TGTGCCAGCAGTGACCCCTGGACTACTGAAGCTTTCTTT. Translated, it gives CASSDPWTTEAFF.

This clonotype has at least ten counts. CDR3 nucleotide sequence: TGTGCCAGCAGTTTATGGGGAAAGGAGCAGTTCTTC. This encodes CASSLWGKEQFF. V and J are TRBV28 and TRBJ2-1; D remains unclear. V dropped 0 bases and J dropped 10 bases, with 7 bases sitting between them. In germline, CDR1 is MDHEN, CDR2 SYDVKM. This CDR3 is built from 12 residues.

Points on this clonotype: One base away lies a much larger clone, so this may be a sequencing read error. The chain joins TRBV5-4 to TRBJ2-1; maybe TRBD1 (7 bases). CDR3 size: 18 residues. Trimming removed 4 bases from V and 6 bases from J, with 26 bases in between. Germline lookup yields CDR1 SGHNT and CDR2 YYREEE (reference sequence). DNA of the CDR3: TGTGCCAGCAGCCCCTCTTTGTTGGCCAGGGGGACTGGCAATGAGCAGTTCTTC. Its protein is CASSPSLLARGTGNEQFF.

A few counts support this clonotype. This sequence joins TRBV29-1 and TRBJ1-1; possible D gene TRBD1, 5 bases. The CDR3 totals 13 residues. Germline V CDR1 and CDR2: SQVTM, ANQGSEA. Trimming removed 7 bases from V and 1 base from J, with 13 bases in between. The CDR3 loop is CSASDNTNTEAFF. The CDR3, as DNA: TGCAGCGCCTCGGACAACACGAACACTGAAGCTTTCTTT.

This clonotype appeared many times. This chain uses TRBV6-4 with TRBJ2-7; D ambiguous. The CDR3 consists of 13 residues. V was cut by 8 bases and J by 3 bases, with 14 bases left in between. CDR1 is MRHNA and CDR2 is SNTAGT in the germline V gene. The CDR3: CASPRGRDYEQYF. The CDR3 nucleotides read TGTGCCAGCCCTCGAGGACGTGACTACGAGCAGTACTTC.

This clonotype showed up many times. The chain joins TRBV12-3 or TRBV12-4 to TRBJ2-4; D is unresolved. Trimming pared 6 bases from V and 2 bases from J, leaving 5 bases between. The CDR3 is 12 residues long. The CDR3 bases are TGTGCCAGCAGCCCCTCCAAAAACATTCAGTACTTC. Protein: CASSPSKNIQYF.

The chain is built from TRBV29-1 and TRBJ2-5; D remains unclear. V lost 5 bases, J lost 5 bases, and 9 bases lay in between. Germline CDR1 SQVTM, CDR2 ANQGSEA. The CDR3 has 11 residues. Written as DNA, the CDR3 is TGCAGCGTTATCGGGTGGGAGACCCAGTACTTC. This codes for CSVIGWETQYF.

This chain connects TRBV28 to TRBJ2-7, with D unclear. The CDR3 is made up of 15 amino acids. Between the trimmed V and J ends, which lost 6 bases and 5 bases, there was a span of 20 bases. CDR1 and CDR2 from the germline V gene are MDHEN and SYDVKM. The DNA for the CDR3 is TGTGCCAGCAGACCTCCCGGTACGTATTCCCACGAGCAGTACTTC. It translates to CASRPPGTYSHEQYF.

This clonotype was counted ten times or more. V gene TRBV27 combines with J gene TRBJ1-2, with 9 bases lining up with TRBD1. In germline, CDR1 is MNHEY, CDR2 SMNVEV (reference sequence). The CDR3 runs to 16 residues. Trimming at V came to 4 bases and at J to 5 bases, leaving 11 bases not matched to a gene. This CDR3 reads CASSSGGTGWKYGYTF. Here the CDR3 DNA reads TGTGCCAGCAGTTCTGGGGGGACAGGGTGGAAGTATGGCTACACCTTC.

The chain is built from TRBV20-1 and TRBJ1-5, with TRBD1 as a possible D gene (6 bases). V shed 7 bases and J shed 0 bases, with 13 bases lying between them. The germline V gene has CDR1 DFQATT and CDR2 SNEGSKA (reference sequence). This CDR3 spans 14 amino acids. The CDR3 nucleotides are TGCAGTGTGGGGGGCGGGAATAGCAATCAGCCCCAGCATTTT. Protein: CSVGGGNSNQPQHF.